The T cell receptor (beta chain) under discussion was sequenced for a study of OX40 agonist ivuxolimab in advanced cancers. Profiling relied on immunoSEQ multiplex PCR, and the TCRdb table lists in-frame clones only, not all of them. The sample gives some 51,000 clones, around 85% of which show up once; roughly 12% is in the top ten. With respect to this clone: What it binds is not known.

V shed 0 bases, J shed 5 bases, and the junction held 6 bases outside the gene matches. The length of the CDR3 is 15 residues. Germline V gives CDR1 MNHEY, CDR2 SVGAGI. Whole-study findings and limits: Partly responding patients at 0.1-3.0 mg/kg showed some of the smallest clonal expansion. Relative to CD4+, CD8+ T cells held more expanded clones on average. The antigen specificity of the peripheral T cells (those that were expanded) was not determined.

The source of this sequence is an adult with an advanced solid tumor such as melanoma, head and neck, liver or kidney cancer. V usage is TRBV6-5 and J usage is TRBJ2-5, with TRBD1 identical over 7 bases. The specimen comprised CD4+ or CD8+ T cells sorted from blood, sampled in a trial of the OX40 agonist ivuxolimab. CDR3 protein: CASSYSWQGQETQYF. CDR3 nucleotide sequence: TGTGCCAGCAGTTACTCGTGGCAGGGACAGGAGACCCAGTACTTC.